The 8 T cell receptor beta chains in this list originate from one sample, sequenced in a study of technical replicates of blood from several donors. Clones were read by immunoSEQ multiplex PCR, and TCRdb kept only the in-frame ones, dropping some. The table lists about 58,000 clones, roughly 94% of them singletons, with less than 3.5% in the top ten. Sequencing used PBMCs. These receptor sequences come from a human donor in good health. Some clones in this sample may be carry-over from other donors' samples.

This chain links TRBV6-5 with TRBJ1-1, with D possibly TRBD1 on 5 matching bases. There are 14 residues in the CDR3. Germline V gene lookup returns CDR1 MNHEY and CDR2 SVGAGI. V gave up 6 bases and J gave up 4 bases, with 15 bases separating them. The CDR3, as DNA: TGTGCCAGCAGGCCGACAGAGGCTAGCACTGAAGCTTTCTTT. Translating gives CASRPTEASTEAFF.

Only one count was recorded for this clone. V usage is TRBV5-1 and J usage is TRBJ2-4, with TRBD1 matching over 8 bases. The trim removed 4 bases at V and 5 bases at J, leaving 2 bases unmatched. The germline V gene encodes CDR1 SGHRS and CDR2 YFSETQ. The CDR3 is 13 residues long. The CDR3 nucleotides read TGCGCCAGCAGCCCGGGACAGGAAAACATTCAGTACTTC. Translation gives CASSPGQENIQYF.

CDR3 in amino acids: CASSLTGPYNSPLHF. CDR3 in DNA: TGTGCCAGCAGCTTGACAGGCCCCTATAATTCACCCCTCCACTTT. The rearrangement links TRBV6-5 to TRBJ1-6, with a possible D match to TRBD1 (6 bases). CDR3 size: 15 residues. Germline V lookup: CDR1 MNHEY, CDR2 SVGAGI. Trimming cost V 6 bases and J 2 bases, with 11 bases left between them.

Here the CDR3 reads CASSLDLIQGDGNTIYF. The DNA of the CDR3 is TGTGCCAGCAGCCTCGACCTGATACAGGGAGACGGAAACACCATATATTTT. The chain carries TRBV4-2 and TRBJ1-3, with D tentatively TRBD1 (6 bases). CDR3 length equals 17 residues. The germline V gene encodes CDR1 LGHNA and CDR2 YNFKEQ. Trimming took off 4 bases at V and 4 bases at J, with 20 bases between the two ends.

This chain joins TRBV15 and TRBJ1-2; no definite D call. This CDR3 has 13 residues. V was clipped by 0 bases and J by 7 bases, with 9 bases between them. The germline V gene encodes CDR1 LNHNV and CDR2 YYDKDF (reference sequence). CDR3 bases: TGTGCCACCAGCAGAGAATCGGGTCTTGGCTACACCTTC. This gives the protein CATSRESGLGYTF.

This clone was seen once. V is TRBV11-2 and J is TRBJ2-3; tentative D call: TRBD2 (6 bases). Trimming pared 3 bases from V and 0 bases from J, leaving 10 bases between. The CDR3 consists of 15 residues. From germline, CDR1 is SGHAT and CDR2 FQNNGV. The CDR3 bases are TGTGCCAGCAGCTTCCGGCGGGGTAGCACAGATACGCAGTATTTT. This codes for CASSFRRGSTDTQYF.

In this sample, this clone turned up many times. The gene calls are TRBV11-2 and TRBJ1-2, with TRBD1 matching over 7 bases. The germline gives CDR1 SGHAT, CDR2 FQNNGV. The CDR3 has 14 amino acids. With V trimmed by 2 bases and J by 8 bases, 8 bases remained unmatched. The CDR3: CASSLRGTVEGYTF. For the CDR3, the DNA is TGTGCCAGCAGCTTACGTGGGACAGTCGAGGGCTACACCTTC.

The rearrangement links TRBV4-3 to TRBJ2-7; 8 bases are a match to TRBD2. This CDR3 has 15 amino acids. Germline CDR1 LGHNA, CDR2 YSLEER. The V and J ends lost 5 bases and 4 bases, in that order; junction bases with no gene match: 10. CDR3 sequence: CASSSRRGAHYEQYF. CDR3 bases: TGCGCCAGCAGCTCCCGGCGGGGGGCCCATTACGAGCAGTACTTC.